Sequencing of this T cell receptor beta chain was carried out in a study of T cells in Graves' hyperthyroidism and ophthalmopathy. Findings and caveats of the study: The majority of expanded thyroid clonotypes above 0.001 also appeared in blood. Prediction of ophthalmopathy progression came a median approximately 6.5 months pre-onset.

As for this clonotype: What it recognizes is unknown.

Amplification yielded TCR beta CDR3 regions, with RNA transcripts as the source. The HTBI primer set drove a first-round RT-PCR of the TCR CDR3. TCRdb used MiXCR to reprocess the multiplex PCR reads, holding one entry per CDR3 protein. The data contain approximately 590,000 distinct CDR3 sequences, 15% to 18% of them singletons. Stable hyperthyroidism: no ophthalmopathy progression over 18 months of follow-up. V shed 7 bases and J shed 2 bases, with 11 bases lying between them. Looked up from germline, CDR1 is LNHDA and CDR2 is SQIVND (reference sequence). This CDR3 is 13 amino acids long. The TCR originated in a woman in her twenties or thirties with Graves' hyperthyroidism. The sequenced sample was blood. This chain connects TRBV19 to TRBJ2-5, with D perhaps TRBD1 (5 bases). The DNA for the CDR3 is TGTGCCAGTAAGGGGTGGCCACAAGAGACCCAGTACTTC. Amino acids: CASKGWPQETQYF.